In this sample, the clone carrying this T cell receptor (beta chain) turned up many times. Its antigen is unknown. The CDR3 is made up of 14 amino acids. Germline assignment: CDR1 KGHSH and CDR2 LQKENI. With 3 bases clipped from V and 5 bases from J, the junction kept 7 bases outside the gene matches. This record comes from a study of T-cell reconstitution after alpha-beta-depleted transplantation in children. Study-wide findings and caveats: Reportedly, roughly two months post-transplant, alpha-beta T cells arose from several hundred expanded graft clones. T-cell numbers and diversity one year post-transplant derived largely from freshly generated T cells. High day-60 TCRbeta diversity in some patients came from surviving recipient T cells and thymic progenitors.

This sample's TCRbeta library carried unique molecular identifier barcodes. TCRdb independently ran MiXCR on the PCR reads; one entry per CDR3 protein. Of some 190,000 distinct CDR3 sequences listed, approximately 10% are singletons. This chain uses TRBV18 with TRBJ2-7, with TRBD1 matching over 7 bases. The TCR sequence derives from a boy aged 2 to 10 with acute myeloid leukemia, due to receive a stem cell transplant. The input for sequencing was PBMCs, taken before TCRalphabeta/CD19-depleted stem cell transplant. CDR3 sequence (DNA): TGTGCCAGCTCACCTTACCGGGACAGTGACGAGCAGTACTTC. Protein: CASSPYRDSDEQYF.